This entry is about one TCR beta chain. The target antigen is unknown. These data originate in a study of graft-versus-host responses after intestinal transplantation. Study details: Induction with anti-thymocyte globulin, then tacrolimus and steroids for around three years, was given to all recipients.

The CDR3 totals 20 residues. CDR1 is LGHNT and CDR2 is FRNRAP in the germline V gene. V lost 3 bases to trimming and J lost 0 bases; unmatched junction nucleotides: 12. Study-wide findings and caveats: Early HvG declines after transplant were associated with peak circulating GvH clone levels.

Profiled with immunoSEQ multiplex PCR; TCRdb holds only in-frame clones, not every one. The sample has some 110,000 clones; roughly 90% are singletons. The V gene is TRBV12-5, the J gene TRBJ2-1; 12 positions match TRBD2. The material sequenced was unstimulated CD4+ T cells sorted from spleen or lymph node cells, taken before intestinal transplant. The receptor comes from a human donor who received an intestinal transplant. The CDR3 spells CASGLRGTSGRWGSYNEQFF. DNA of the CDR3: TGTGCTAGTGGTTTAAGGGGTACTAGCGGGAGGTGGGGCTCCTACAATGAGCAGTTCTTC.